This T cell receptor (beta chain) is from a study of control samples from healthy donors and cancer patients. This CDR3 contains 12 residues. Trimming cost V 6 bases and J 8 bases, with 13 bases left between them. CDR1 and CDR2 from the germline V gene are MNHEY and SVGAGI. In its sample, this clone was seen once. Assay used: immunoSEQ multiplex PCR; TCRdb lists only in-frame clones, some missing. The data contain tens of thousands of clones, around 96% of them singletons. The clonotype comes from a woman aged 18-30 years in good health. The rearrangement links TRBV6-5 to TRBJ1-2, with D possibly matching TRBD1 (5 bases). Sequenced: blood. The CDR3 here is CASRSTVIGYTF. For the CDR3, the DNA is TGTGCCAGCAGATCGACAGTGATCGGCTACACCTTC.